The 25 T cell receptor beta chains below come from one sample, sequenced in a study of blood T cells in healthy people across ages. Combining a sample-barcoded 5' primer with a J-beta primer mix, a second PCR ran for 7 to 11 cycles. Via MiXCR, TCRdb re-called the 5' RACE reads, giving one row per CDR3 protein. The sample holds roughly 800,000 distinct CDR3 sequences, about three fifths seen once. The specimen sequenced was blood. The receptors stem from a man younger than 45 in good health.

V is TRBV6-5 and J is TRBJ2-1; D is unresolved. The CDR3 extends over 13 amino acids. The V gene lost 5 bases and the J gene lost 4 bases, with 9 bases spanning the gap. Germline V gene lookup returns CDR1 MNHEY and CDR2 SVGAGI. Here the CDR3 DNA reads TGTGCCAGCAGTCACGGCGGTTACAATGAGCAGTTCTTC. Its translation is CASSHGGYNEQFF.

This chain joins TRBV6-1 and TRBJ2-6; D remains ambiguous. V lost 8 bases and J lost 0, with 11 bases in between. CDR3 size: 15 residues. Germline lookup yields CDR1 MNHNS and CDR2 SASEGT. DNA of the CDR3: TGTGCCAGCCAATACCAAGACTCTGGGGCCAACGTCCTGACTTTC. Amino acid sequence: CASQYQDSGANVLTF.

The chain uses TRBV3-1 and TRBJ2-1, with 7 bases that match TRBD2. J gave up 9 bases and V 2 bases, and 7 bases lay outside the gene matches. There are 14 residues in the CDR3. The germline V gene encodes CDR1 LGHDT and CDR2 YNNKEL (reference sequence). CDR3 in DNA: TGTGCCAGCAGCCAACGTACTAGCGAGGGTGAGCAGTTCTTC. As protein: CASSQRTSEGEQFF.

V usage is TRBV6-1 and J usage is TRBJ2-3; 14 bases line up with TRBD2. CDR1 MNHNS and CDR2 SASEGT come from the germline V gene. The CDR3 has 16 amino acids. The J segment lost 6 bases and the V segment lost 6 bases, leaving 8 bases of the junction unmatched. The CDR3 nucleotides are TGTGCCAGCAGCGGGACTAGCGGGGGTAGGGGGGATACGCAGTATTTT. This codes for CASSGTSGGRGDTQYF.

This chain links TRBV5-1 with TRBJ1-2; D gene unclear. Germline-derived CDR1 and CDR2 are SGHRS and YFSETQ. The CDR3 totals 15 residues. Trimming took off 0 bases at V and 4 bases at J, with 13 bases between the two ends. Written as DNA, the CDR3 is TGCGCCAGCAGCTTGGCCGGCCAGGTTGTCTATGGCTACACCTTC. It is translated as CASSLAGQVVYGYTF.

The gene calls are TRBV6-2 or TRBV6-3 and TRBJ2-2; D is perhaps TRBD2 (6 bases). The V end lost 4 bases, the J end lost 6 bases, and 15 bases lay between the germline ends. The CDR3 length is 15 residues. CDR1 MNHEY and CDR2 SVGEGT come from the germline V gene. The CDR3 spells CASSWPTAGPGELFF. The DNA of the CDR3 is TGTGCCAGCAGTTGGCCTACAGCGGGTCCCGGGGAGCTGTTTTTT.

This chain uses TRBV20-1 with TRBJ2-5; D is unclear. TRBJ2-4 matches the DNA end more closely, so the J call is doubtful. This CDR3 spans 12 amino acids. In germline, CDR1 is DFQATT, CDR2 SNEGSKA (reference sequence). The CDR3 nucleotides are TGCAGTGCTAGTAAGGGCAAAAACATTCAGTACTTC. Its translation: CSASKGKNIQYF.

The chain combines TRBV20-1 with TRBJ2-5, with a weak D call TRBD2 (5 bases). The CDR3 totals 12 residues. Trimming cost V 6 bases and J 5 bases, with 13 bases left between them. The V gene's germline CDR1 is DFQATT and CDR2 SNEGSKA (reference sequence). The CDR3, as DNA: TGCAGTGCGCATACAAGGAGGGAGACCCAGTACTTC. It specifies CSAHTRRETQYF.

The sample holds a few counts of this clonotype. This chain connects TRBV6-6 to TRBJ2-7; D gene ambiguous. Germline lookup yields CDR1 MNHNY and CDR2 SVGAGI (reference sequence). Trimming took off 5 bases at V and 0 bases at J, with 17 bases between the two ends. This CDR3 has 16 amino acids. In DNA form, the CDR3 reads TGTGCCAGCAGTCCCCAACCCACGACGGTCTCCTACGAGCAGTACTTC. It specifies CASSPQPTTVSYEQYF.

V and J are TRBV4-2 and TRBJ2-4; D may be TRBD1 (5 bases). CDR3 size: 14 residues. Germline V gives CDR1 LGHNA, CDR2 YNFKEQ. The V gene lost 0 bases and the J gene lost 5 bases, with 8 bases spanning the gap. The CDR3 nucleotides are TGTGCCAGCAGCCAAGATGGGGCGGAAAACATTCAGTACTTC. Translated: CASSQDGAENIQYF.

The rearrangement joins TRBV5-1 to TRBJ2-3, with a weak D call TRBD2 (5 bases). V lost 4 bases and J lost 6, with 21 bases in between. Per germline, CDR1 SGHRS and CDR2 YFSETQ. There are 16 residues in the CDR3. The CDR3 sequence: CASSGWTGRVIDTQYF. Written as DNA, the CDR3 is TGCGCCAGCAGCGGATGGACGGGGAGAGTTATCGATACGCAGTATTTT.

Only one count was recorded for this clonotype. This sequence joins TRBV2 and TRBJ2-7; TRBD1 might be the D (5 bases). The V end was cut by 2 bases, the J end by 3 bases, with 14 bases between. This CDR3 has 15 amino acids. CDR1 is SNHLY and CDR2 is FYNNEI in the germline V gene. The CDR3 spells CASSEFLGRVYEQYF. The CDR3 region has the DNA TGTGCCAGCAGTGAATTTTTAGGCAGGGTCTACGAGCAGTACTTC.

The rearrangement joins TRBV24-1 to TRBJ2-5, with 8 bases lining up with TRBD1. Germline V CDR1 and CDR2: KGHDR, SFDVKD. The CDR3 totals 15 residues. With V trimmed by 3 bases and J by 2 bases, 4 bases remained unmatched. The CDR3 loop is CATSDQGTGQETQYF. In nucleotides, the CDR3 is TGTGCCACCAGTGATCAAGGGACAGGACAAGAGACCCAGTACTTC.

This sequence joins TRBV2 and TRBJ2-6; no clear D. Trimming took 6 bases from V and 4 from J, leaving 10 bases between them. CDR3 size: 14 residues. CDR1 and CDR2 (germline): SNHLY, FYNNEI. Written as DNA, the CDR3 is TGTGCCAGCAGACCCCCTCTGGGGGCCAACGTCCTGACTTTC. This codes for CASRPPLGANVLTF.

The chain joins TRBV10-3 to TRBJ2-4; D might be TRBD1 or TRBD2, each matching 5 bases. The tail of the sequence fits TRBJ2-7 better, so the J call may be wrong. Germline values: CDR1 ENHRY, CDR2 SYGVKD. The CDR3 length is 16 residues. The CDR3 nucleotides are TGTGCCATCAAGGGGAATCAGGGTGAGGGATACTACGAGCAGTACTTC. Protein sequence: CAIKGNQGEGYYEQYF.

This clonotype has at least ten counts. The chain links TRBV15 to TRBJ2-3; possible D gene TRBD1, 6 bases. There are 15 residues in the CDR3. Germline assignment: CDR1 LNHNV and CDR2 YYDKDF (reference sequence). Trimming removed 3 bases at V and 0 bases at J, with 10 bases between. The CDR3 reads CATSRATGSTDTQYF. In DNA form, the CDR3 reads TGTGCCACCAGCAGGGCGACAGGCAGCACAGATACGCAGTATTTT.

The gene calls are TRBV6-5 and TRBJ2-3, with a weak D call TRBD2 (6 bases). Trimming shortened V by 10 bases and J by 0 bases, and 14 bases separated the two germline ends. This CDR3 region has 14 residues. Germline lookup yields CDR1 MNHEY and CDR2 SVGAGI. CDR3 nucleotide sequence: TGTGCCATCGGCGGGGCAGTTAGCACAGATACGCAGTATTTT. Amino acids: CAIGGAVSTDTQYF.

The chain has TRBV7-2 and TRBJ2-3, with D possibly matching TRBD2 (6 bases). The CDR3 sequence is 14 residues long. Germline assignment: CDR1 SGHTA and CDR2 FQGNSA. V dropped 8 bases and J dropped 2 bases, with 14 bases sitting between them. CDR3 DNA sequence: TGTGCCAGCCGGTCGGGACTTGACACAGATACGCAGTATTTT. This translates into CASRSGLDTDTQYF. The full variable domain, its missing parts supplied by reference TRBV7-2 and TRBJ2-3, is GAGVSQSPSNKVTEKGKDVELRCDPISGHTALYWYRQSLGQGLEFLIYFQGNSAPDKSGLPSDRFSAERTGGSVSTLTIQRTQQEDSAVYLCASRSGLDTDTQYFGPGTRLTVL.

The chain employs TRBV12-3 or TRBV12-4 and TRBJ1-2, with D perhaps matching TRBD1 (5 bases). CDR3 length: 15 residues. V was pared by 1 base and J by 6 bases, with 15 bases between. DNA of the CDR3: TGTGCCAGCAGTTTAGTAGGGGCAGGTGGGGATGGCTACACCTTC. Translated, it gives CASSLVGAGGDGYTF.

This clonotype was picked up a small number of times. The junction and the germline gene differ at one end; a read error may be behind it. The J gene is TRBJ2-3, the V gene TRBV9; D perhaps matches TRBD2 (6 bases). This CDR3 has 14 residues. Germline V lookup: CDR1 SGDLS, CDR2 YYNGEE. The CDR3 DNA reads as TGTGCCAGTAGCGTAGCGGCTTCGGGAGATACGCAGTATTTT. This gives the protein CASSVAASGDTQYF.

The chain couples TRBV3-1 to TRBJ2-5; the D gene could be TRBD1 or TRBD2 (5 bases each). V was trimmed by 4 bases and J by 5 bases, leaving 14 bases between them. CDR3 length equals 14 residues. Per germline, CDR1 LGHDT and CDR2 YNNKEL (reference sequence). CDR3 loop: CASSRRDGMETQYF. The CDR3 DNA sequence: TGTGCCAGCAGCCGTCGGGACGGGATGGAGACCCAGTACTTC.

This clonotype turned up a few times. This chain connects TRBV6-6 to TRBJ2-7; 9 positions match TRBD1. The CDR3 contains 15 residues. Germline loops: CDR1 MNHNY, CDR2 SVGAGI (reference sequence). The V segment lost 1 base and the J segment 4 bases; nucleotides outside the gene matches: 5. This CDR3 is CASSYLQGAQYEQYF. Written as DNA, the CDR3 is TGTGCCAGCAGTTACTTACAGGGGGCTCAGTACGAGCAGTACTTC.

CDR3 nucleotide sequence: TGCAGTGCTAGTCCCCCGGGACAGGGGCGCTATGGCTACACCTTC. It translates to CSASPPGQGRYGYTF. This chain joins TRBV20-1 and TRBJ1-2, with 10 bases identical to TRBD1. Trimming removed 3 bases from V and 4 bases from J; junction bases left unmatched: 8. Germline V gives CDR1 DFQATT, CDR2 SNEGSKA (reference sequence). The CDR3 covers 15 residues.

The CDR3 DNA is TGTGCCACCAGCAGAGATTCGCCCGGACTAACCCCGCAGTATTTT. The encoded protein is CATSRDSPGLTPQYF. The chain uses TRBV15 and TRBJ2-3; TRBD2 is a possible D gene (6 bases). V lost 0 bases to trimming and J lost 10 bases, with 17 bases between them. CDR3 length: 15 residues. Germline V gene lookup returns CDR1 LNHNV and CDR2 YYDKDF (reference sequence).

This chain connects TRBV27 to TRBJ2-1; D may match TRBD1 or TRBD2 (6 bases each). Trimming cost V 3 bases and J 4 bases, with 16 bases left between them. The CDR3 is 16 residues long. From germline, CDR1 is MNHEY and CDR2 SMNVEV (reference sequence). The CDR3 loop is CASSLIGGSRYNEQFF. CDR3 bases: TGTGCCAGCAGTTTGATAGGGGGGAGTCGTTACAATGAGCAGTTCTTC.